This T cell receptor beta chain was sequenced for a study of shared clonotypes between healthy human individuals. Regarding the study as a whole: Despite large depth, sorted-subset datasets appeared incompletely sequenced. Memory subsets had estimated richness that was generally smaller than that of naive subsets.

Samples underwent the assay at deep level. Method: immunoSEQ multiplex PCR; TCRdb's copy keeps in-frame clones and lacks some. The sample has 2 million to 2.5 million clones, roughly 95% seen once. Comment on this clone: The antigen is undetermined.

Selected positively for CCR7 and CD45RO-negative, naive CD8 cells excluded terminally differentiated effector memory CD45RA+ cells. Trimming removed 0 bases from V and 1 base from J; junction bases left unmatched: 5. Germline CDR1 and CDR2: LGHNA and YSLEER. The CDR3 runs 16 residues. This TCR was recovered from a man younger than 35 in good health. The rearrangement joins TRBV4-3 to TRBJ1-2; 7 bases map to TRBD1. What was sequenced was naive CD8+ T cells sorted from blood. CDR3 protein: CASSQETGSFNYGYTF. CDR3 nucleotide sequence: TGCGCCAGCAGCCAAGAGACAGGGAGCTTTAACTATGGCTACACCTTC.